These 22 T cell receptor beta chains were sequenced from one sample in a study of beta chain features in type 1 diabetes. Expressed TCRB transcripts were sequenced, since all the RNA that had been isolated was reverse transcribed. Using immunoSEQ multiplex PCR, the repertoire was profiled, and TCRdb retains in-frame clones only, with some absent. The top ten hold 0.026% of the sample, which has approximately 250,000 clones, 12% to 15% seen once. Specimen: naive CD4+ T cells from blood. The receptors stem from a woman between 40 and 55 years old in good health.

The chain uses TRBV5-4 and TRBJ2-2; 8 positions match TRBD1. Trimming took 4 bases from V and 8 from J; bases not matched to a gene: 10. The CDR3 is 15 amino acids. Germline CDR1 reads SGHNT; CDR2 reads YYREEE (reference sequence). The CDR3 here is CASSQPGQETGELFF. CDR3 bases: TGTGCCAGCAGCCAACCGGGACAGGAGACAGGGGAGCTGTTTTTT.

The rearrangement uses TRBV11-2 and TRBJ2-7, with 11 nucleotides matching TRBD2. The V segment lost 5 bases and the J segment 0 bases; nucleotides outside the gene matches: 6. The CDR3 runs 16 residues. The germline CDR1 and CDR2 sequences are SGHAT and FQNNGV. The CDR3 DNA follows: TGTGCCAGCAGCCGCCCTAGCGGGGGGAGCTCCTACGAGCAGTACTTC. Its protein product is CASSRPSGGSSYEQYF.

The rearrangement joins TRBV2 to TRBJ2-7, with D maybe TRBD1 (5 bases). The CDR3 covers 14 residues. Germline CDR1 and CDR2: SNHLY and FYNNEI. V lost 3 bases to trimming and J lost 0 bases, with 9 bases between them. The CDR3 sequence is CASSERTYSYEQYF. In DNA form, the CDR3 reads TGTGCCAGCAGTGAGCGGACATACTCCTACGAGCAGTACTTC. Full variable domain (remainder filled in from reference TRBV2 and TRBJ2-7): EPEVTQTPSHQVTQMGQEVILRCVPISNHLYFYWYRQILGQKVEFLVSFYNNEISEKSEIFDDQFSVERPDGSNFTLKIRSTKLEDSAMYFCASSERTYSYEQYFGPGTRLTVT.

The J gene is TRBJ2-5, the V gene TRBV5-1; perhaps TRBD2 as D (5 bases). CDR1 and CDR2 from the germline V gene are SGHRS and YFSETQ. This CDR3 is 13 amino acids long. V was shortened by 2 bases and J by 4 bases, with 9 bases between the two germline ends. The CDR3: CASSFRGGETQYF. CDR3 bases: TGCGCCAGCAGCTTTCGGGGTGGAGAGACCCAGTACTTC.

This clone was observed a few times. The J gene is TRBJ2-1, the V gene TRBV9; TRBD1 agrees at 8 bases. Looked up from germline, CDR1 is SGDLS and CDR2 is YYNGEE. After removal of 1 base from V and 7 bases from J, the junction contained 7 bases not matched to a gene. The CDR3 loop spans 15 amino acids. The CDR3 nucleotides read TGTGCCAGCAGCGTATCGACAGGGGAGGTTAATGAGCAGTTCTTC. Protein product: CASSVSTGEVNEQFF.

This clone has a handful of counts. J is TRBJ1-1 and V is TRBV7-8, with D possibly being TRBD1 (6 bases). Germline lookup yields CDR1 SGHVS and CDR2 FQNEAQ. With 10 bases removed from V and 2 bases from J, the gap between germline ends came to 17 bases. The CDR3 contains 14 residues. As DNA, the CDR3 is TGTGCCACGATGACAGGAGACACCAACACTGAAGCTTTCTTT. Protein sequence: CATMTGDTNTEAFF. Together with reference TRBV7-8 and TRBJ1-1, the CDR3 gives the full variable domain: GAGVSQSPRYKVAKRGQDVALRCDPISGHVSLFWYQQALGQGPEFLTYFQNEAQLDKSGLPSDRFFAERPEGSVSTLKIQRTQQEDSAVYLCATMTGDTNTEAFFGQGTRLTVV.

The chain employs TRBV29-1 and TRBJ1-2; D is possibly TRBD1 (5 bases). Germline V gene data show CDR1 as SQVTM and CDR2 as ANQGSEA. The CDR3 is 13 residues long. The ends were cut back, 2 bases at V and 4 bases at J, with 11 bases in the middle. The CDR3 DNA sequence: TGCAGCGTTGAATCAGGGTTGGGCTATGGCTACACCTTC. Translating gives CSVESGLGYGYTF.

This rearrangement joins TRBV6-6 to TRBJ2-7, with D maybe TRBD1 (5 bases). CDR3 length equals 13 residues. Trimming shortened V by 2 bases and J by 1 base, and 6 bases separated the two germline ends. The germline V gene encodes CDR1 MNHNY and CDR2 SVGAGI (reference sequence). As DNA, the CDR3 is TGTGCCAGCAGTTACCGACAGTCCTACGAGCAGTACTTC. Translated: CASSYRQSYEQYF.

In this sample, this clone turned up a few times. The CDR3 bases are TGTGCCAGCAGCCAAGGCCCCCAGGGGGCGGGGAACACTGAAGCTTTCTTT. Encoded protein: CASSQGPQGAGNTEAFF. The genes are TRBV4-2 and TRBJ1-1, with 8 positions matching TRBD1. The CDR3 extends over 17 amino acids. Germline CDR1 LGHNA, CDR2 YNFKEQ. Trimming took 1 base from V and 1 from J; bases not matched to a gene: 8.

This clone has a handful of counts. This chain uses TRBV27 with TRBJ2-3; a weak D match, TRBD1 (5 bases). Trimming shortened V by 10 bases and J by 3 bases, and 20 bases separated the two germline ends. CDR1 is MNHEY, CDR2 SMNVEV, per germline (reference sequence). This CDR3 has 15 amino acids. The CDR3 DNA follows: TGTGCCACCAACTTTTGGGGCCAGGGTACAGATACGCAGTATTTT. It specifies CATNFWGQGTDTQYF.

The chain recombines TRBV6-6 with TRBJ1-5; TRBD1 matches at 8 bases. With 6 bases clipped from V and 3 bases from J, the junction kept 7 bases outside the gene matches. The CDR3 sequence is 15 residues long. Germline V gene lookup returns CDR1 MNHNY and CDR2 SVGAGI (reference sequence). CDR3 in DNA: TGTGCCAGCAGGATCCAACAGGGGGACAATCAGCCCCAGCATTTT. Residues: CASRIQQGDNQPQHF.

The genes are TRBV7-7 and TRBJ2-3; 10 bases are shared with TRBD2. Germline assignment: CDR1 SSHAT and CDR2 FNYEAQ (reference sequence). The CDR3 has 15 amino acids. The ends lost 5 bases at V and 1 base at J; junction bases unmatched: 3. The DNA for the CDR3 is TGTGCCAGCAGCCCTAGCGGGGGAGGCACAGATACGCAGTATTTT. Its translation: CASSPSGGGTDTQYF.

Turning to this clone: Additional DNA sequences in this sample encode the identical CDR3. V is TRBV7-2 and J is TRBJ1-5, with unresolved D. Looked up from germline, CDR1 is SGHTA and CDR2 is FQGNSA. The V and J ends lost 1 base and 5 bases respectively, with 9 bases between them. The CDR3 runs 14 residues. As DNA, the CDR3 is TGTGCCAGCAGCTTAGATACGGGATATCAGCCCCAGCATTTT. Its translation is CASSLDTGYQPQHF.

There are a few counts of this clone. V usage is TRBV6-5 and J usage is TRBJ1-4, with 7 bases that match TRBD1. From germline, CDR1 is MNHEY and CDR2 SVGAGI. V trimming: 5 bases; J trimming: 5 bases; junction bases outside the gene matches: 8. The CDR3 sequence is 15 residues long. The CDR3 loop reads CASSMGQLINEKLFF. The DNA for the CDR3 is TGTGCCAGCAGTATGGGACAGCTGATAAATGAAAAACTGTTTTTT.

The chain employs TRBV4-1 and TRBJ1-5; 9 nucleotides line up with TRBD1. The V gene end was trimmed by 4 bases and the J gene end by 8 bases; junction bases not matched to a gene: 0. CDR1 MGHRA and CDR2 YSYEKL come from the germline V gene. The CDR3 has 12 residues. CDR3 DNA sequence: TGCGCCAGCAGCCGGACAGGGGAGCCCCAGCATTTT. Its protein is CASSRTGEPQHF.

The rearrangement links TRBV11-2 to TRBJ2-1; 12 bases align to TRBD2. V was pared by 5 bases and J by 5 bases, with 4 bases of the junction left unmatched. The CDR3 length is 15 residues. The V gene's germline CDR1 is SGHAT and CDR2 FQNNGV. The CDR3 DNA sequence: TGTGCCAGCAGCCTAGCGGGGGGGCCCAACAATGAGCAGTTCTTC. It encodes CASSLAGGPNNEQFF.

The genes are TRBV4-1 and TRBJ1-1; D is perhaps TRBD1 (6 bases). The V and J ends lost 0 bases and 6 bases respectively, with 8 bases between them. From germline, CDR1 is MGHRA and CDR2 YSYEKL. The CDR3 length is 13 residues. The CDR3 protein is CASSQEGGSEAFF. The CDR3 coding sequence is TGCGCCAGCAGCCAAGAAGGGGGATCTGAAGCTTTCTTT.

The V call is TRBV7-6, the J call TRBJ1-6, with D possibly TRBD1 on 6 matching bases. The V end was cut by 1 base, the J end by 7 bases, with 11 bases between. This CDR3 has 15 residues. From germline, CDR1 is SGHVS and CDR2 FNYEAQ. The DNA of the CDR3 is TGTGCCAGCAGCTTAGTCCCAGGGGAGAATTCACCCCTCCACTTT. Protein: CASSLVPGENSPLHF.

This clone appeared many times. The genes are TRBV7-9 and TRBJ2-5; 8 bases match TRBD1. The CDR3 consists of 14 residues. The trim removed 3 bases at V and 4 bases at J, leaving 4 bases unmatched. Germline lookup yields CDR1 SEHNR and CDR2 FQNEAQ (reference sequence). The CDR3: CASSFTGGIETQYF. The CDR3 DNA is TGTGCCAGCAGCTTCACAGGGGGAATAGAGACCCAGTACTTC.

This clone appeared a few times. CDR3 in amino acids: CASSAHRQGTNEKLFF. The CDR3 DNA sequence: TGTGCCAGCAGCGCTCACCGCCAGGGTACGAATGAAAAACTGTTTTTT. The rearrangement links TRBV7-2 to TRBJ1-4; possible D gene TRBD1, 5 bases. Trimming left V 5 bases short and J 5 bases short, with 18 bases between. The CDR3 extends over 16 amino acids. Germline CDR1 and CDR2: SGHTA and FQGNSA. The full variable domain, its missing parts supplied by reference TRBV7-2 and TRBJ1-4, is GAGVSQSPSNKVTEKGKDVELRCDPISGHTALYWYRQSLGQGLEFLIYFQGNSAPDKSGLPSDRFSAERTGGSVSTLTIQRTQQEDSAVYLCASSAHRQGTNEKLFFGSGTQLSVL.

The DNA for the CDR3 is TGTGCCGGAACTAGCGGGGGGGCCCTCTACAATGAGCAGTTCTTC. Its protein is CAGTSGGALYNEQFF. The chain couples TRBV5-4 to TRBJ2-1; 13 bases align to TRBD2. The length of the CDR3 is 15 residues. V was clipped by 10 bases and J by 3 bases; unmatched bases: 7. The germline CDR1 and CDR2 sequences are SGHNT and YYREEE (reference sequence).

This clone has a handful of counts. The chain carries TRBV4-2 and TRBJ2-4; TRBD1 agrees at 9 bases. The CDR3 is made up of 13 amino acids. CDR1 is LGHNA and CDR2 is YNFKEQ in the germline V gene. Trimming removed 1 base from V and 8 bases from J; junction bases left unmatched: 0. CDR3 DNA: TGTGCCAGCAGCCAAGGACAGGGGGACATTCAGTACTTC. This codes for CASSQGQGDIQYF.